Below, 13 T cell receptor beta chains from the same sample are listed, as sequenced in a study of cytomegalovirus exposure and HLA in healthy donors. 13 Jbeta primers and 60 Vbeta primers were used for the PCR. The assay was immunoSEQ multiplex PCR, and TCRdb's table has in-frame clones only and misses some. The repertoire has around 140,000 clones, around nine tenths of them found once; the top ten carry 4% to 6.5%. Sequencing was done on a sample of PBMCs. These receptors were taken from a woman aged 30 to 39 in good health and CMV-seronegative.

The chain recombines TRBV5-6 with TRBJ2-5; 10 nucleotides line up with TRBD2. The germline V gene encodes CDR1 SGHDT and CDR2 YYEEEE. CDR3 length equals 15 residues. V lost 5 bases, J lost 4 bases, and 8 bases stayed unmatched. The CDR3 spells CASRAGLAMGETQYF. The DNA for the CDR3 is TGTGCCAGCAGGGCGGGACTAGCGATGGGAGAGACCCAGTACTTC. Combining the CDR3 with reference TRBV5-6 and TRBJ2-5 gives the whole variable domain DAGVTQSPTHLIKTRGQQVTLRCSPKSGHDTVSWYQQALGQGPQFIFQYYEEEERQRGNFPDRFSGHQFPNYSSELNVNALLLGDSALYLCASRAGLAMGETQYFGPGTRLLVL.

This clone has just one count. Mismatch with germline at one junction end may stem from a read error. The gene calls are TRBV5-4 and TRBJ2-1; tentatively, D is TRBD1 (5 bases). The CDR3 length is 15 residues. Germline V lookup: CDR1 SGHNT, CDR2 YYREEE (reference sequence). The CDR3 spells CASSLGRGTYNEQFF. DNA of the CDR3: TGTGCCAGCAGTTTGGGGCGAGGAACCTACAATGAGCAGTTCTTC.

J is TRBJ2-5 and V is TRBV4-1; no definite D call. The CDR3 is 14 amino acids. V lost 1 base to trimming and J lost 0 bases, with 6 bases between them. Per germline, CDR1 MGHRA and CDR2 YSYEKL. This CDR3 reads CASSQVMYQETQYF. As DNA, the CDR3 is TGCGCCAGCAGCCAAGTCATGTACCAAGAGACCCAGTACTTC.

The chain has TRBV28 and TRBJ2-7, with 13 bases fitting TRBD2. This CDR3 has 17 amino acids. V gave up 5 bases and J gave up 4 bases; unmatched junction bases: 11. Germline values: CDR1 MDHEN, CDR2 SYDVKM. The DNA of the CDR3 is TGTGCCAGCAGTCTATTTTGGACTAGCGGGAGTGTATACGAGCAGTACTTC. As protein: CASSLFWTSGSVYEQYF. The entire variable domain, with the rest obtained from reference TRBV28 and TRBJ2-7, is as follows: DVKVTQSSRYLVKRTGEKVFLECVQDMDHENMFWYRQDPGLGLRLIYFSYDVKMKEKGDIPEGYSVSREKKERFSLILESASTNQTSMYLCASSLFWTSGSVYEQYFGPGTRLTVT.

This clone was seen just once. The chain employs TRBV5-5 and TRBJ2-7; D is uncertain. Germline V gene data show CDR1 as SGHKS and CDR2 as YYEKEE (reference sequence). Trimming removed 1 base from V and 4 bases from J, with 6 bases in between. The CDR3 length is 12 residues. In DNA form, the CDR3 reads TGTGCCAGCAGCTTGACAGAATACGAGCAGTACTTC. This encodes CASSLTEYEQYF.

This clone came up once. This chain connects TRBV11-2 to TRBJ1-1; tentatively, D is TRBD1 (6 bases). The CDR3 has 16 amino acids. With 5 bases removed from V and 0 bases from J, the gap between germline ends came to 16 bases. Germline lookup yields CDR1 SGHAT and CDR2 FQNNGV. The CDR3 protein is CASSPGMGHLNTEAFF. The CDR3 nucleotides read TGTGCCAGCAGCCCCGGAATGGGACACCTGAACACTGAAGCTTTCTTT.

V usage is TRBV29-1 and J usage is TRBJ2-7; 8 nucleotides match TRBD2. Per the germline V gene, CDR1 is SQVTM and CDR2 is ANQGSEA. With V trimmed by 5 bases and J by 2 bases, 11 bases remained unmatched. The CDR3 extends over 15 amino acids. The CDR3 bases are TGCAGCGTTCTAGGAGGGACTAGTCCCCCCTACGAGCAGTACTTC. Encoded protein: CSVLGGTSPPYEQYF.

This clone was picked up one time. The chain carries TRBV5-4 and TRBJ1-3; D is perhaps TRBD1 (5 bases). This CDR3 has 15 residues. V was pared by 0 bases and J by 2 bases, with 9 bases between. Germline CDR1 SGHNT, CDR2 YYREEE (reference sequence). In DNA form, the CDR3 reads TGTGCCAGCAGCTTGGCTGGGGCAGCTGGAAACACCATATATTTT. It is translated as CASSLAGAAGNTIYF.

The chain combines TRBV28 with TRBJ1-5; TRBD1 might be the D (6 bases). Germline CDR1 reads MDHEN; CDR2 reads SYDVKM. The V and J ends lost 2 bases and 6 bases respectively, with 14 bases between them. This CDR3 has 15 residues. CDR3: CASSLRGGGGQPQHF. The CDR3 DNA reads TGTGCCAGCAGTTTAAGGGGGGGAGGGGGTCAGCCCCAGCATTTT.

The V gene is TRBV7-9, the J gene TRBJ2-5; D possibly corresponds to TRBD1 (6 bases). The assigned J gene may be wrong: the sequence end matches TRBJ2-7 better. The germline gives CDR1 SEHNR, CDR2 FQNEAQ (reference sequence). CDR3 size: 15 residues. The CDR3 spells CASSLSYDRPYEQYF. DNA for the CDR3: TGTGCCAGCAGCTTATCATACGACAGGCCCTACGAGCAGTACTTC.

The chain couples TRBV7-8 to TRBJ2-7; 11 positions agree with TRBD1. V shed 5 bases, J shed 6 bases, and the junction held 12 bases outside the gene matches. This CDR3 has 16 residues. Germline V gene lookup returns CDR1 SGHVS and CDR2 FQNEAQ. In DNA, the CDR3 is TGTGCCAGCAGCCCGTGGGACAGGGGGACTCGGGGCGAGCAGTACTTC. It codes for CASSPWDRGTRGEQYF.

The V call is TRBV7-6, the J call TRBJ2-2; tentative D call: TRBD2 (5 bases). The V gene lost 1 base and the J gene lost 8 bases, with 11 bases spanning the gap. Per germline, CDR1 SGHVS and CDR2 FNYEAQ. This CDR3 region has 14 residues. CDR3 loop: CASSLESAVGELFF. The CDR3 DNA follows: TGTGCCAGCAGCTTAGAGTCAGCGGTGGGGGAGCTGTTTTTT.

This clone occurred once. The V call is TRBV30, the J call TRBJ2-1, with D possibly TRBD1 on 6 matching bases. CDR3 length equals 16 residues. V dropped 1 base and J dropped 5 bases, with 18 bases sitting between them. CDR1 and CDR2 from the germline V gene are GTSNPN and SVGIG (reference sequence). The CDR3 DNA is TGTGCCTGGAGTGACCCAATTAGGGACAAAAACAATGAGCAGTTCTTC. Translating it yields CAWSDPIRDKNNEQFF.